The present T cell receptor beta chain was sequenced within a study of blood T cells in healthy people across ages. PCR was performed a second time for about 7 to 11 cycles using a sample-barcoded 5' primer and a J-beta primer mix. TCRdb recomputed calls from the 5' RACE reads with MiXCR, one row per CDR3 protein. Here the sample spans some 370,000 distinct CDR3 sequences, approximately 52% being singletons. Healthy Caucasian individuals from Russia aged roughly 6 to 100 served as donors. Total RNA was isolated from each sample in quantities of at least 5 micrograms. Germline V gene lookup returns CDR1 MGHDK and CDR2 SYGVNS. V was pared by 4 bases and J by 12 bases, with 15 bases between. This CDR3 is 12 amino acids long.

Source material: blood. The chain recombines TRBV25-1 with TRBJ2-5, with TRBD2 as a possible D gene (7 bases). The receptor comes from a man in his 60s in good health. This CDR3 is CASSGGGGREYF. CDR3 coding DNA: TGTGCCAGCAGTGGGGGGGGCGGTCGGGAGTACTTC.